The clone carrying this TCR beta chain has a count of ten or more. What it binds is not known. TCR beta VDJ combinations and CDR3 sequences were profiled from genomic DNA. A single record per CDR3 protein comes from TCRdb applying MiXCR to the reads. The sample holds a few hundred thousand distinct CDR3 sequences; about two thirds are singletons and the top ten take 4%. These data are taken from a study of CD8+CD57+ T cells in acquired aplastic anemia. For the study at large: The DNA of sorted CD4+ and CD8+ cells averaged about 3 ug. Whole-study findings and limits: Patients and controls shared twenty-nine CD8+ CDR3 sequences.

The junction had 10 bases not matched to a gene; V was cut back by 5 bases and J by 5 bases. Germline V gives CDR1 SGHTA, CDR2 FQGNSA. The CDR3 is 17 residues long. J is TRBJ2-5 and V is TRBV7-2, with 14 bases that match TRBD2. The clonotype was recovered from a human donor in good health, serving as a control. Sequencing used sorted CD4+, CD8+, or CD8+CD57+ T cells (not recorded which) from PBMCs. The CDR3 here is CASSPGLAGGVGETQYF. The DNA for the CDR3 is TGTGCCAGCAGCCCCGGACTAGCGGGGGGTGTCGGGGAGACCCAGTACTTC.